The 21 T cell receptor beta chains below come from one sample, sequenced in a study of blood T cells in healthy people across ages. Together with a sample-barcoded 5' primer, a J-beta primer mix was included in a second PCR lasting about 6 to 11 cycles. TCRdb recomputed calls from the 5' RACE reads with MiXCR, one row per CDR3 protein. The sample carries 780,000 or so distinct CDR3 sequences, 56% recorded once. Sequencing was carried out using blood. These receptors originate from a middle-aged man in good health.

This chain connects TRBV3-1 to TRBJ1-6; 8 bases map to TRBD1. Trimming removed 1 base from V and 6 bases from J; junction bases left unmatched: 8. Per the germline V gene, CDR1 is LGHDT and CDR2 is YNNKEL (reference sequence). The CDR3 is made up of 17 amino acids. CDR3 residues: CASSQGLPGGSNSPLHF. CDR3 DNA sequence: TGTGCCAGCAGCCAAGGACTTCCAGGGGGCAGTAATTCACCCCTCCACTTT.

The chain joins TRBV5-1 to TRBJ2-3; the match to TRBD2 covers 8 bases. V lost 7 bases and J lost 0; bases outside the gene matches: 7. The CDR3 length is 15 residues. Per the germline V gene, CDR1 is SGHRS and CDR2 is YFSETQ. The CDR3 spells CASDRTGGSTDTQYF. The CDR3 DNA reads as TGCGCCAGCGACCGTACGGGGGGGAGCACAGATACGCAGTATTTT.

The CDR3 sequence is CSVGVETQYF. In DNA form, the CDR3 reads TGCAGCGTTGGGGTCGAGACCCAGTACTTC. The gene calls are TRBV29-1 and TRBJ2-5; D is unclear. CDR1 and CDR2 from the germline V gene are SQVTM and ANQGSEA. V lost 4 bases and J 5 bases, leaving 5 bases between the germline ends. CDR3 length: 10 residues.

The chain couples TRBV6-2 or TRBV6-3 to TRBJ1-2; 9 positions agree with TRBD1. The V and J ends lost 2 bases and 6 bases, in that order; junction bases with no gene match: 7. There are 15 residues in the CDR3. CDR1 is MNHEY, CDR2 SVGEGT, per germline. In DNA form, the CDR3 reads TGTGCCAGCAGTTACCCGGGACAGGGTATGGATGGCTACACCTTC. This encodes CASSYPGQGMDGYTF.

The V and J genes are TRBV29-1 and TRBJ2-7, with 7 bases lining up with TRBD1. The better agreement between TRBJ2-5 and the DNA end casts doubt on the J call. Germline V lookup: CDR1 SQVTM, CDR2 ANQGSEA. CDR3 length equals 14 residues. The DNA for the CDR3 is TGCAGCGTGGACACGACAGGGTTAAGGGAGACCCAGTACTTC. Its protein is CSVDTTGLRETQYF.

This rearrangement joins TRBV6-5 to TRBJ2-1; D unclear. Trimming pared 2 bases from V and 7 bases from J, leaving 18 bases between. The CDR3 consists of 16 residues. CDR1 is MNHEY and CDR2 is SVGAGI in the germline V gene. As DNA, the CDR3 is TGTGCCAGCAGTTACCGCGGACCTCTACTGGGGAATGAGCAGTTCTTC. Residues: CASSYRGPLLGNEQFF.

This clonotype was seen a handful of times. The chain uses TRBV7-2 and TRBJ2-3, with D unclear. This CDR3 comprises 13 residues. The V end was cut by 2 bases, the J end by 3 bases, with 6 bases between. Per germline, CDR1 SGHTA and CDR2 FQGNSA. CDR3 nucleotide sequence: TGTGCCAGCAGCTTATTCCTTACAGATACGCAGTATTTT. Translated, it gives CASSLFLTDTQYF.

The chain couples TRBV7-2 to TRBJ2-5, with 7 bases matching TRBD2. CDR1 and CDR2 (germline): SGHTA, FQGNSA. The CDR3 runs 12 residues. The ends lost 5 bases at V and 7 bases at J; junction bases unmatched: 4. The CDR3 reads CASSRGDRTQYF. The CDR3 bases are TGTGCCAGCAGCCGGGGGGATCGGACCCAGTACTTC.

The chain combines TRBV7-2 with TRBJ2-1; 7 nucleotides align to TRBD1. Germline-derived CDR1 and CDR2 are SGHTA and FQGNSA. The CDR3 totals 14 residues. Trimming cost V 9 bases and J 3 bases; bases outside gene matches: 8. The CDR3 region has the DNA TGTGCCAGTCAGACAGGGCTAAACTACAATGAGCAGTTCTTC. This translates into CASQTGLNYNEQFF.

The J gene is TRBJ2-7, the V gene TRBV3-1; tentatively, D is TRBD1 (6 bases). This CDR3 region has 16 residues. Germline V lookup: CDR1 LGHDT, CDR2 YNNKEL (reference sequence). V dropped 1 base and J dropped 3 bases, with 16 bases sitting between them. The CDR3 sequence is CASSQVQGQRVYEQYF. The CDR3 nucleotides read TGTGCCAGCAGCCAAGTTCAAGGACAGAGAGTCTACGAGCAGTACTTC.

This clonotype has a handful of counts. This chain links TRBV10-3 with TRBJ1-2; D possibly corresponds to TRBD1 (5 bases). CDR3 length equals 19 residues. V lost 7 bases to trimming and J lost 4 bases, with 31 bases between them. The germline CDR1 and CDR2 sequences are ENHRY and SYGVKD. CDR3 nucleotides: TGTGCCATCAAACTCAATGACGGGACCGGTAAGATTCTTCGCTATGGCTACACCTTC. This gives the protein CAIKLNDGTGKILRYGYTF.

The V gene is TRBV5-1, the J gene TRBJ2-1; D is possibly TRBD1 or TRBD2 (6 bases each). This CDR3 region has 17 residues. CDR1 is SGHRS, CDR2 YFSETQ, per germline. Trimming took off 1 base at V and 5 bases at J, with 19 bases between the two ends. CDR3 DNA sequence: TGCGCCAGCAGCTTGTTCCCGGGGGCTACCTTACACAATGAGCAGTTCTTC. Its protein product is CASSLFPGATLHNEQFF.

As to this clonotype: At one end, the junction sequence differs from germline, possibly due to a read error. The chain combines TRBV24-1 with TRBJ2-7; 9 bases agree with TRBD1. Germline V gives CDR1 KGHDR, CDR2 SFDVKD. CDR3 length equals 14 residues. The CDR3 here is CATSDFGTGYGQYF. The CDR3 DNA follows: TGTGCCACCAGTGATTTCGGGACAGGGTACGGGCAGTACTTC.

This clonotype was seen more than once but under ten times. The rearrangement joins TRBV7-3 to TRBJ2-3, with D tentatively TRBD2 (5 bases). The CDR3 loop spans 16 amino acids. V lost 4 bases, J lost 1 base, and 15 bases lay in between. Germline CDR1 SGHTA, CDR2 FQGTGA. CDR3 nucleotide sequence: TGTGCCAGCAGCTCAAGGTTACGGGATGGCACAGATACGCAGTATTTT. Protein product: CASSSRLRDGTDTQYF.

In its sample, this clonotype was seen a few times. The CDR3 loop is CASSRGTPGPKETQYF. Here the CDR3 DNA reads TGTGCCAGCAGCCGTGGCACGCCAGGACCTAAAGAGACCCAGTACTTC. This sequence joins TRBV3-1 and TRBJ2-5; no definite D call. V lost 4 bases and J lost 3, with 18 bases in between. Per germline, CDR1 LGHDT and CDR2 YNNKEL (reference sequence). The CDR3 is 16 amino acids.

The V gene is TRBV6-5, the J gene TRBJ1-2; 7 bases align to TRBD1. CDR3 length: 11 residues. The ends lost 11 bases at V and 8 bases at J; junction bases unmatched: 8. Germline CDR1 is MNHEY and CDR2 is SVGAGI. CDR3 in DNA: TGTGCCGCGACAGGGAATGAGGGCTACACCTTC. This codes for CAATGNEGYTF.

CDR3 loop: CASRIRGGDYEQYF. The CDR3 coding sequence is TGTGCCAGCAGAATCAGGGGAGGGGACTACGAGCAGTACTTC. This chain connects TRBV13 to TRBJ2-7, with D possibly TRBD2 on 7 matching bases. V lost 6 bases to trimming and J lost 3 bases, with 15 bases between them. CDR3 length equals 14 residues. From germline, CDR1 is PRHDT and CDR2 FYEKMQ (reference sequence).

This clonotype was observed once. In DNA, the CDR3 is TGCGCCAGCAGCTTTAACGGACTAGCCTACAATGAGCAGTTCTTC. Translation gives CASSFNGLAYNEQFF. This chain connects TRBV5-1 to TRBJ2-1; TRBD2 agrees at 7 bases. V trimming: 2 bases; J trimming: 2 bases; junction bases outside the gene matches: 4. This CDR3 is 15 amino acids long. Germline V lookup: CDR1 SGHRS, CDR2 YFSETQ.

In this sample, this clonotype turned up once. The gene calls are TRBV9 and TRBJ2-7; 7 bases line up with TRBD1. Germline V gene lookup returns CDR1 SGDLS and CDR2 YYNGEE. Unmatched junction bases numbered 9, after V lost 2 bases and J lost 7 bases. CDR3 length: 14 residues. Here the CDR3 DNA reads TGTGCCAGCAGCGTGACAGGGCGGATAGGGGAGCAGTACTTC. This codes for CASSVTGRIGEQYF.

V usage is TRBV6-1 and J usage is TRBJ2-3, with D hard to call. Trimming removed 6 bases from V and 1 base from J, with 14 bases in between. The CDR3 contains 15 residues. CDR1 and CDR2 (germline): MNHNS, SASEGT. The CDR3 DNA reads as TGTGCCAGCAGATATTGGGCAGAGCGCACAGATACGCAGTATTTT. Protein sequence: CASRYWAERTDTQYF.

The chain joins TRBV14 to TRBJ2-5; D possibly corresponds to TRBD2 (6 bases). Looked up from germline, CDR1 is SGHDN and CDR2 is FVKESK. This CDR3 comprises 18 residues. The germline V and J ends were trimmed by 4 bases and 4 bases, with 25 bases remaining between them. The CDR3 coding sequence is TGTGCCAGCAGCCTTCTTCGGCGGCTAGCGCCCCTGGGAGAGACCCAGTACTTC. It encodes CASSLLRRLAPLGETQYF.